The 28 T cell receptor beta chains in this list originate from one sample, sequenced in a study of T cell changes during pregnancy in multiple sclerosis. Profiled with immunoSEQ multiplex PCR; TCRdb holds only in-frame clones, not every one. In the table there are about 77,000 clones, 93% of which are singletons. Sequences were derived from peripheral blood, sampled after pregnancy. These receptors were collected from a female donor in good health, enrolled as a control in a pregnancy study.

The chain uses TRBV7-9 and TRBJ2-7, with 9 bases lining up with TRBD1. V lost 4 bases to trimming and J lost 6 bases; unmatched junction nucleotides: 4. Germline V CDR1 and CDR2: SEHNR, FQNEAQ (reference sequence). The CDR3 consists of 13 residues. The CDR3 reads CASSSGQGREQYF. CDR3 nucleotide sequence: TGTGCCAGCAGCTCGGGACAGGGACGCGAGCAGTACTTC.

The chain employs TRBV6-5 and TRBJ2-7; 7 bases line up with TRBD2. J lost 2 bases, V lost 3 bases, and 4 bases had no gene match. The CDR3 has 14 residues. CDR1 and CDR2 from the germline V gene are MNHEY and SVGAGI. The CDR3 loop reads CASSYHSGAYEQYF. Written as DNA, the CDR3 is TGTGCCAGCAGTTATCACAGCGGGGCCTACGAGCAGTACTTC.

The CDR3 nucleotides are TGCGCCAGCAGCTACGAACAGGGGGACACAGATACGCAGTATTTT. Translated, it gives CASSYEQGDTDTQYF. The V gene is TRBV5-1, the J gene TRBJ2-3; 8 bases are shared with TRBD1. With V trimmed by 3 bases and J by 2 bases, 5 bases remained unmatched. Per germline, CDR1 SGHRS and CDR2 YFSETQ. This CDR3 region has 15 residues.

The rearrangement links TRBV7-9 to TRBJ1-2, with 8 bases fitting TRBD1. CDR1 and CDR2 (germline): SEHNR, FQNEAQ (reference sequence). CDR3 length: 17 amino acids. V gave up 3 bases and J gave up 2 bases; unmatched junction bases: 11. For the CDR3, the DNA is TGTGCCAGCAGCTTGACCGGACAGGGAATGACGAACTATGGCTACACCTTC. It translates to CASSLTGQGMTNYGYTF. Full variable domain (missing parts from reference TRBV7-9 and TRBJ1-2): DTGVSQNPRHKITKRGQNVTFRCDPISEHNRLYWYRQTLGQGPEFLTYFQNEAQLEKSRLLSDRFSAERPKGSFSTLEIQRTEQGDSAMYLCASSLTGQGMTNYGYTFGSGTRLTVV.

The rearrangement links TRBV29-1 to TRBJ2-2, with D unresolved. The V end lost 4 bases, the J end lost 3 bases, and 6 bases lay between the germline ends. Germline assignment: CDR1 SQVTM and CDR2 ANQGSEA. The CDR3 is made up of 12 amino acids. The CDR3 DNA follows: TGCAGCGTTGTTCGGTACACCGGGGAGCTGTTTTTT. This gives the protein CSVVRYTGELFF.

The genes are TRBV30 and TRBJ1-5; 7 nucleotides agree with TRBD1. The CDR3 runs 13 residues. Germline assignment: CDR1 GTSNPN and CDR2 SVGIG (reference sequence). The ends lost 4 bases at V and 5 bases at J; junction bases unmatched: 5. CDR3 sequence reads: CAWNDRDDQPQHF. CDR3 DNA: TGTGCCTGGAACGACAGGGACGATCAGCCCCAGCATTTT.

The chain couples TRBV7-3 to TRBJ2-1; 9 bases map to TRBD2. The CDR3 contains 15 residues. CDR1 and CDR2 (germline): SGHTA, FQGTGA. The J segment lost 3 bases and the V segment lost 5 bases, leaving 5 bases of the junction unmatched. The CDR3 loop is CASSLSGSNYNEQFF. The DNA for the CDR3 is TGTGCCAGCAGCCTTAGCGGGAGCAACTACAATGAGCAGTTCTTC.

This clone occurred once. This chain uses TRBV19 with TRBJ1-3; 8 nucleotides align to TRBD1. V lost 3 bases and J lost 7; bases outside the gene matches: 8. There are 15 residues in the CDR3. Germline V gives CDR1 LNHDA, CDR2 SQIVND (reference sequence). This chain's CDR3 is CASSIGSAGGNTIYF. The CDR3, as DNA: TGTGCCAGTAGTATCGGATCGGCAGGGGGCAACACCATATATTTT.

The chain joins TRBV10-3 to TRBJ1-1; 8 bases are a match to TRBD1. The CDR3 spans 15 residues. V was clipped by 10 bases and J by 0 bases; unmatched bases: 10. The germline V gene encodes CDR1 ENHRY and CDR2 SYGVKD. This chain's CDR3 is CATTPAGGLNTEAFF. CDR3 nucleotide sequence: TGTGCCACCACCCCGGCAGGGGGCCTGAACACTGAAGCTTTCTTT.

V is TRBV15 and J is TRBJ2-1, with a weak D call TRBD1 (5 bases). Germline V CDR1 and CDR2: LNHNV, YYDKDF (reference sequence). V lost 1 base to trimming and J lost 1 base, with 8 bases between them. This CDR3 contains 15 residues. The CDR3 reads CATSRGKGSYNEQFF. DNA of the CDR3: TGTGCCACCAGCAGAGGAAAGGGGTCCTACAATGAGCAGTTCTTC.

The chain recombines TRBV20-1 with TRBJ2-7, with unresolved D. Germline CDR1 DFQATT, CDR2 SNEGSKA (reference sequence). This CDR3 region has 11 residues. V was cut by 6 bases and J by 4 bases, with 10 bases left in between. The CDR3: CSAIPEYEQYF. The CDR3 bases are TGCAGTGCCATCCCGGAGTACGAGCAGTACTTC.

The gene calls are TRBV5-4 and TRBJ2-3; a possible D gene is TRBD1 (6 bases). V was pared by 4 bases and J by 3 bases, with 18 bases between. Per germline, CDR1 SGHNT and CDR2 YYREEE (reference sequence). The CDR3 totals 16 residues. CDR3 sequence reads: CASSREQGVWTDTQYF. For the CDR3, the DNA is TGTGCCAGCAGCCGGGAACAGGGAGTATGGACAGATACGCAGTATTTT.

The V and J genes are TRBV7-8 and TRBJ2-5, with 13 bases identical to TRBD2. This CDR3 has 16 amino acids. With V trimmed by 3 bases and J by 2 bases, 3 bases remained unmatched. Germline V CDR1 and CDR2: SGHVS, FQNEAQ. The CDR3 bases are TGTGCCAGCAGCTTGGGACTAGCGGGGAGGCAAGAGACCCAGTACTTC. Its protein is CASSLGLAGRQETQYF.

The chain carries TRBV7-9 and TRBJ1-2; D possibly corresponds to TRBD1 (6 bases). Trimming shortened V by 4 bases and J by 5 bases, and 11 bases separated the two germline ends. Germline lookup yields CDR1 SEHNR and CDR2 FQNEAQ (reference sequence). The CDR3 is 13 amino acids. The CDR3 loop reads CASSSGQRYGYTF. As DNA, the CDR3 is TGTGCCAGCAGCTCCGGACAGAGGTATGGCTACACCTTC.

This chain connects TRBV6-5 to TRBJ1-2; D might be TRBD1 (5 bases). Germline V gene data show CDR1 as MNHEY and CDR2 as SVGAGI. This CDR3 has 14 amino acids. V was shortened by 5 bases and J by 2 bases, with 12 bases between the two germline ends. The chain's CDR3 is CASSEQDRNYGYTF. Here the CDR3 DNA reads TGTGCCAGCAGTGAACAGGACCGGAACTATGGCTACACCTTC.

J is TRBJ2-7 and V is TRBV5-1; 10 positions agree with TRBD2. CDR1 SGHRS and CDR2 YFSETQ come from the germline V gene. The CDR3 loop spans 17 amino acids. The junction had 9 bases not matched to a gene; V was cut back by 0 bases and J by 3 bases. CDR3 sequence: CASSLALAGITNYEQYF. CDR3 DNA sequence: TGCGCCAGCAGCTTGGCACTAGCGGGGATTACGAACTACGAGCAGTACTTC. Using reference TRBV5-1 and TRBJ2-7 for the parts outside the CDR3, the full variable domain is KAGVTQTPRYLIKTRGQQVTLSCSPISGHRSVSWYQQTPGQGLQFLFEYFSETQRNKGNFPGRFSGRQFSNSRSEMNVSTLELGDSALYLCASSLALAGITNYEQYFGPGTRLTVT.

This chain links TRBV4-2 with TRBJ2-2; no definite D call. The V gene's germline CDR1 is LGHNA and CDR2 YNFKEQ. The CDR3 has 16 amino acids. Trimming stripped 1 base from V and 4 bases from J, with 13 bases between. CDR3 DNA sequence: TGTGCCAGCAGCCAAGTCATGGTGGAGCTCACCGGGGAGCTGTTTTTT. Translating gives CASSQVMVELTGELFF.

This clone was observed once. The chain couples TRBV11-3 to TRBJ2-3; D perhaps matches TRBD2 (6 bases). Germline loops: CDR1 SGHNT, CDR2 YENEEA. V was pared by 2 bases and J by 3 bases, with 12 bases between. CDR3 length equals 15 residues. The CDR3 DNA reads TGTGCCAGCAGCTTACGTAGCGGCAGTACAGATACGCAGTATTTT. It yields the protein CASSLRSGSTDTQYF.

The chain links TRBV12-1 to TRBJ2-7; the tabulated D call, TRBD1, remains unverified against the DNA. TRBV12-1 is termed a pseudogene. The CDR3 is made up of 14 amino acids. The CDR3 coding sequence is TGTGCCGTTACCTCCGGGACAGGGGAATACGAGCAGTACTTC. Its translation: CAVTSGTGEYEQYF.

The chain links TRBV19 to TRBJ2-5; D is uncertain. Trimming removed 5 bases at V and 4 bases at J, with 14 bases between. The CDR3 totals 14 residues. Germline V lookup: CDR1 LNHDA, CDR2 SQIVND (reference sequence). CDR3 bases: TGTGCCAGTAGTGCCGAAAGACTGTCAGAGACCCAGTACTTC. Amino acid sequence: CASSAERLSETQYF.

The chain uses TRBV5-1 and TRBJ2-3; 10 nucleotides match TRBD2. The CDR3 runs 18 residues. V shed 1 base, J shed 0 bases, and the junction held 8 bases outside the gene matches. Germline V lookup: CDR1 SGHRS, CDR2 YFSETQ. CDR3 in amino acids: CASSLPSGGGWSTDTQYF. CDR3 bases: TGCGCCAGCAGCTTGCCGAGCGGGGGGGGTTGGAGCACAGATACGCAGTATTTT.

The chain joins TRBV10-1 to TRBJ2-1; weak D call: TRBD2 (6 bases). CDR1 and CDR2 from the germline V gene are WNHNN and SYGVQD (reference sequence). The CDR3 is 10 residues long. V was clipped by 7 bases and J by 13 bases, with 11 bases between them. In nucleotides, the CDR3 is TGCGCCAGCACCGAGGGAGGACAGTTCTTC. Translating gives CASTEGGQFF.

This CDR3 reads CASSARQGLNEQYF. For the CDR3, the DNA is TGTGCCAGCAGCGCCCGACAGGGTTTGAACGAGCAGTACTTC. V is TRBV5-4 and J is TRBJ2-7; 7 bases are a match to TRBD1. Germline V gene lookup returns CDR1 SGHNT and CDR2 YYREEE (reference sequence). The CDR3 is 14 amino acids. The J segment lost 5 bases and the V segment lost 4 bases, leaving 9 bases of the junction unmatched.

The chain combines TRBV2 with TRBJ2-1; D is ambiguous. Germline CDR1 is SNHLY and CDR2 is FYNNEI. The CDR3 is 12 residues long. V dropped 8 bases and J dropped 0 bases, with 5 bases sitting between them. Here the CDR3 reads CASWSSYNEQFF. As DNA, the CDR3 is TGTGCCAGCTGGAGCTCCTACAATGAGCAGTTCTTC.

This clone has a single count. The rearrangement links TRBV5-1 to TRBJ2-1; TRBD1 aligns across 9 bases. Germline V gives CDR1 SGHRS, CDR2 YFSETQ. J was trimmed by 7 bases and V by 0 bases; bases with no gene match: 5. The CDR3 is 15 amino acids. The CDR3 DNA reads as TGCGCCAGCAGCTTGGACGGACAGGGGTTAAATGAGCAGTTCTTC. Amino acids: CASSLDGQGLNEQFF.

The chain has TRBV6-6 and TRBJ1-5, with TRBD1 matching over 12 bases. The CDR3 covers 15 residues. Trimming took 5 bases from V and 6 from J; bases not matched to a gene: 5. The germline V gene has CDR1 MNHNY and CDR2 SVGAGI (reference sequence). CDR3 sequence (DNA): TGTGCCAGCAGTCCGGGACAGGGGGCCGGTCAGCCCCAGCATTTT. Translated, it gives CASSPGQGAGQPQHF.

The CDR3 spells CASSSQPGQPQHF. In DNA, the CDR3 is TGTGCCAGCAGCTCCCAACCGGGTCAGCCCCAGCATTTT. The chain uses TRBV7-3 and TRBJ1-5; no definite D call. CDR1 is SGHTA, CDR2 FQGTGA, per germline. V was shortened by 4 bases and J by 6 bases, with 10 bases between the two germline ends. CDR3 length: 13 amino acids.

This sequence joins TRBV5-1 and TRBJ1-1, with 7 bases aligning to TRBD1. The CDR3 has 16 amino acids. The V gene's germline CDR1 is SGHRS and CDR2 YFSETQ. Trimming cost V 4 bases and J 3 bases; bases outside gene matches: 12. CDR3 protein: CASSPRQGPLDTEAFF. The DNA for the CDR3 is TGCGCCAGCAGCCCTAGACAGGGCCCCTTGGACACTGAAGCTTTCTTT.